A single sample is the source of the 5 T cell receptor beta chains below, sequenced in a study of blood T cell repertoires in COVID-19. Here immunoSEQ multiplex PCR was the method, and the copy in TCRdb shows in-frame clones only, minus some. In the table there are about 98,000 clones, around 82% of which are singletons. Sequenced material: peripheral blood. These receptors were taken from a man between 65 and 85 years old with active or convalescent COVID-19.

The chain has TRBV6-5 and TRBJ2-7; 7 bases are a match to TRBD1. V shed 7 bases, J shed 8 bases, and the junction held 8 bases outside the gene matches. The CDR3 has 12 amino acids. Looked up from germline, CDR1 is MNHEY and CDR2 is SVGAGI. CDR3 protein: CASNRDSLKQYF. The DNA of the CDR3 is TGTGCCAGCAATAGGGACAGCTTAAAGCAGTACTTC.

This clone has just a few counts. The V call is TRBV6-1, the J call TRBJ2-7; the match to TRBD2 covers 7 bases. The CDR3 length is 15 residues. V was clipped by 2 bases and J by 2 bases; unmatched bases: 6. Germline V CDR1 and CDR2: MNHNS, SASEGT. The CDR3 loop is CASSETGLKAYEQYF. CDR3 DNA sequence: TGTGCCAGCAGTGAAACGGGACTAAAGGCCTACGAGCAGTACTTC.

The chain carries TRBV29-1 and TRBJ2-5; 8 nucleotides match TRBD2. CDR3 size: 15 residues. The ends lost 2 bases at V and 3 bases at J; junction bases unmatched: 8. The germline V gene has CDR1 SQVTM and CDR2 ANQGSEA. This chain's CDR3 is CSVEFTRGGKETQYF. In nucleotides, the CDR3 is TGCAGCGTTGAATTTACCCGGGGGGGCAAAGAGACCCAGTACTTC.

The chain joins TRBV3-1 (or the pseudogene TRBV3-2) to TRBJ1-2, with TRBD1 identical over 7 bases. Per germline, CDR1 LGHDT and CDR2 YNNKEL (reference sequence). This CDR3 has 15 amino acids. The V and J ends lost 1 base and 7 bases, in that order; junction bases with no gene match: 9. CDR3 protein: CASSQGEGQIIGYTF. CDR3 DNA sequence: TGTGCCAGCAGCCAAGGAGAGGGACAGATTATTGGCTACACCTTC.

CDR3 sequence reads: CASSLGSGNQPQHF. CDR3 coding DNA: TGCGCCAGCAGCTTGGGGTCGGGCAATCAGCCCCAGCATTTT. V gene TRBV5-1 combines with J gene TRBJ1-5; D remains ambiguous. Trimming stripped 0 bases from V and 2 bases from J, with 6 bases between. The CDR3 has 14 amino acids. Germline V gene lookup returns CDR1 SGHRS and CDR2 YFSETQ.